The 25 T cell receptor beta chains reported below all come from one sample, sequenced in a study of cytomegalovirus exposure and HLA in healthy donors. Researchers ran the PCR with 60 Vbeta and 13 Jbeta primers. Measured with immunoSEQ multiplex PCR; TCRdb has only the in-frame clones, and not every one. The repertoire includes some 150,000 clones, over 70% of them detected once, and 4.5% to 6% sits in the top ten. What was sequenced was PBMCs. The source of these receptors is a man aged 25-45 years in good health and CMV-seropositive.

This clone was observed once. The CDR3 coding sequence is TGTGCCAGCTCAAGTGGGGCCCTAACCATTTCACCCCTCCACTTT. It yields the protein CASSSGALTISPLHF. The V and J genes are TRBV18 and TRBJ1-6; possible D gene TRBD1, 5 bases. This CDR3 region has 15 residues. V was trimmed by 5 bases and J by 9 bases, leaving 17 bases between them. Germline CDR1 reads KGHSH; CDR2 reads LQKENI.

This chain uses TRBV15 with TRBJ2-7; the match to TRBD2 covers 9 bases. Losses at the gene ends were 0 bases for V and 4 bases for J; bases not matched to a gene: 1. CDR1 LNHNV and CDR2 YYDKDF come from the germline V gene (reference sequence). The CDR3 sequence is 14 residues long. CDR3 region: CATSRDSGRYEQYF. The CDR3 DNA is TGTGCCACCAGCAGAGATAGCGGGAGATACGAGCAGTACTTC.

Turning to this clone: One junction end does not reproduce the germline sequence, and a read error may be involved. The CDR3 sequence: CASSLGTVSGGEAQYF. CDR3 DNA: TGTGCCAGCAGTTTAGGGACAGTCAGTGGGGGAGAGGCCCAGTACTTC. V and J are TRBV28 and TRBJ2-5, with TRBD1 matching over 7 bases. CDR3 size: 16 residues. The germline gives CDR1 MDHEN, CDR2 SYDVKM. The complete variable domain, with remaining parts taken from reference TRBV28 and TRBJ2-5, reads DVKVTQSSRYLVKRTGEKVFLECVQDMDHENMFWYRQDPGLGLRLIYFSYDVKMKEKGDIPEGYSVSREKKERFSLILESASTNQTSMYLCASSLGTVSGGEAQYFGPGTRLLVL.

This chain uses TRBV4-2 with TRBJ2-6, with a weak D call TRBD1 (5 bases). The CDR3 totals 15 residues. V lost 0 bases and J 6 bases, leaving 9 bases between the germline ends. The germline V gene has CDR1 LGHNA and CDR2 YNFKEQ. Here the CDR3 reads CASSQEKGEANVLTF. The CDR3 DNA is TGTGCCAGCAGCCAAGAGAAAGGGGAGGCCAACGTCCTGACTTTC.

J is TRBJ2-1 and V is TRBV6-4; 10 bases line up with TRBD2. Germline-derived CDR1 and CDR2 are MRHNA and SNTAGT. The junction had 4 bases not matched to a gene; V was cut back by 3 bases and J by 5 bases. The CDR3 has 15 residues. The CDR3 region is CASSEASGGHNEQFF. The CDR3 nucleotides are TGTGCCAGCAGTGAAGCTAGCGGGGGACACAATGAGCAGTTCTTC.

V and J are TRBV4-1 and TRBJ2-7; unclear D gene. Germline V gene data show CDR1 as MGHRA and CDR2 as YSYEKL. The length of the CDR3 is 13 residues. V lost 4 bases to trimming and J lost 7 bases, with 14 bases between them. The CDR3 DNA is TGCGCCAGCAGCCCAGCGTTTCAAGCGGAGCAGTACTTC. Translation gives CASSPAFQAEQYF.

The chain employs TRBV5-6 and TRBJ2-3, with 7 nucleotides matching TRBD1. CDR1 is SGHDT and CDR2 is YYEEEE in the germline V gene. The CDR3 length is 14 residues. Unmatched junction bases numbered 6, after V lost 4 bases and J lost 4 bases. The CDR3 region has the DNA TGTGCCAGCAGCCAAGACAGGGTATCAGATACGCAGTATTTT. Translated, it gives CASSQDRVSDTQYF.

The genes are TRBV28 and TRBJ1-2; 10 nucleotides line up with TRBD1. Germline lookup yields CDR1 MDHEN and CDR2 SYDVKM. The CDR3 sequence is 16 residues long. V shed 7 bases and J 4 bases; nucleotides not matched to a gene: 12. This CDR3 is CASIVTGGENLYGYTF. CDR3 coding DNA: TGTGCCAGCATTGTGACAGGGGGCGAGAACCTCTATGGCTACACCTTC.

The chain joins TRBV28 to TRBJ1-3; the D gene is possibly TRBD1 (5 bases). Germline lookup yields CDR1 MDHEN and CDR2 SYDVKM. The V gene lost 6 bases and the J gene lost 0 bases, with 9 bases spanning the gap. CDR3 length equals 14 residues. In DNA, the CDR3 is TGTGCCAGCAGAGCCCAGGGCTCTGGAAACACCATATATTTT. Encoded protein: CASRAQGSGNTIYF.

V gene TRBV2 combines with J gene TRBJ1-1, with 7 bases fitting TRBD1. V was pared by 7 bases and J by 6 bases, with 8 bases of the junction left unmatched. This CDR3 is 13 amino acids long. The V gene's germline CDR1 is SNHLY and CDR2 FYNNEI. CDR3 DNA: TGTGCCAGCAATCTTGAGGGGGCCTCTGAAGCTTTCTTT. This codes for CASNLEGASEAFF.

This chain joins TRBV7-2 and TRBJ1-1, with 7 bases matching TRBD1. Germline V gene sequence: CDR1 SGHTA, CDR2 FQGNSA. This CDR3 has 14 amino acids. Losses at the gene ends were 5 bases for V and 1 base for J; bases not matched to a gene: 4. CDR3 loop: CASSHRGSNTEAFF. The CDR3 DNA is TGTGCCAGCAGCCACAGGGGATCGAACACTGAAGCTTTCTTT.

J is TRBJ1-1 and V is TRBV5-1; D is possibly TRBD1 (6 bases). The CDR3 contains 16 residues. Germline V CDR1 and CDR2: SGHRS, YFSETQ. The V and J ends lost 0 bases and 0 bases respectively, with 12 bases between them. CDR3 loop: CASSLGTVTMNTEAFF. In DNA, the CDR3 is TGCGCCAGCAGCTTGGGGACAGTGACCATGAACACTGAAGCTTTCTTT.

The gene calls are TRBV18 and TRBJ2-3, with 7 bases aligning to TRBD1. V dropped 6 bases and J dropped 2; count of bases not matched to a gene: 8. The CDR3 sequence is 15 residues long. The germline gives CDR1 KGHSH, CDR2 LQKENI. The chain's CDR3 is CASSERQGITDTQYF. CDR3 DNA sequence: TGTGCCAGCTCGGAGAGACAGGGAATCACAGATACGCAGTATTTT. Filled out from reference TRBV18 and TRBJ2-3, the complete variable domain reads NAGVMQNPRHLVRRRGQEARLRCSPMKGHSHVYWYRQLPEEGLKFMVYLQKENIIDESGMPKERFSAEFPKEGPSILRIQQVVRGDSAAYFCASSERQGITDTQYFGPGTRLTVL.

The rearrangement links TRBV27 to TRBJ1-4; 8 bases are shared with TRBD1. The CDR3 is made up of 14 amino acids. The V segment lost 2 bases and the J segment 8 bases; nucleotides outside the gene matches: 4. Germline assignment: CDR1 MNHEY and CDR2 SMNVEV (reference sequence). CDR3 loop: CASSLTTGAEKLFF. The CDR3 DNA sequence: TGTGCCAGCAGTTTAACGACAGGGGCCGAAAAACTGTTTTTT.

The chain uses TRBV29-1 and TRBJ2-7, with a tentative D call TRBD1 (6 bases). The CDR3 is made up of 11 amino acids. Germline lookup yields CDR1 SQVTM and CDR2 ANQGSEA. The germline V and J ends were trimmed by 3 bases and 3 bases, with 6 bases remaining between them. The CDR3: CSVDRGYEQYF. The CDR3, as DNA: TGCAGCGTTGACAGGGGCTACGAGCAGTACTTC.

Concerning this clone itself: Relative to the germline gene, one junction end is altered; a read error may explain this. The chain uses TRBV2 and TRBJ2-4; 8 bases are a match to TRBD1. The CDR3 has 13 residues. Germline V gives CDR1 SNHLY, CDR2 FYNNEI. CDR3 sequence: CASSEADFLDRAF. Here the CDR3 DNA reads TGTGCCAGCAGTGAAGCAGACTTTCTGGACAGGGCCTTC.

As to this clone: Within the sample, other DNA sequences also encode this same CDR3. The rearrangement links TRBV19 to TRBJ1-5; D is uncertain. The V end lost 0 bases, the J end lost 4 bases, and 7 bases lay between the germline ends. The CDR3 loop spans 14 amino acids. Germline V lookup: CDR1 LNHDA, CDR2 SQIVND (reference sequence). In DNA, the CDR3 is TGTGCCAGTAGTATAGATTACAGTAATCAGCCCCAGCATTTT. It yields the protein CASSIDYSNQPQHF.

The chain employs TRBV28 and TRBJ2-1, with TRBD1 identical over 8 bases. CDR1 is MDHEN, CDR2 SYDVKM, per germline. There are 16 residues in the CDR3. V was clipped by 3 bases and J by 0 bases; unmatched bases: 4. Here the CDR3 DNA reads TGTGCCAGCAGTTTTTCAGGGGGCCCCTCCTACAATGAGCAGTTCTTC. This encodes CASSFSGGPSYNEQFF.

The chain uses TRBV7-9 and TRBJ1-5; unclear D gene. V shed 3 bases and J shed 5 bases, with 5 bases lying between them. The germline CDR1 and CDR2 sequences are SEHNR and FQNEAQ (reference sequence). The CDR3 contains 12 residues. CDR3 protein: CASSLRDQPQHF. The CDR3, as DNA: TGTGCCAGCAGCTTGAGGGATCAGCCCCAGCATTTT.

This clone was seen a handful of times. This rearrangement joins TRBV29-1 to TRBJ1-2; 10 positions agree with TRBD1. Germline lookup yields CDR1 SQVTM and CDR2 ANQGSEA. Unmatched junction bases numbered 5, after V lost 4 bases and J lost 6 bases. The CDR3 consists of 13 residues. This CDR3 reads CSVVIDRGHGYTF. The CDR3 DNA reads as TGCAGCGTTGTAATAGACAGGGGGCATGGCTACACCTTC.

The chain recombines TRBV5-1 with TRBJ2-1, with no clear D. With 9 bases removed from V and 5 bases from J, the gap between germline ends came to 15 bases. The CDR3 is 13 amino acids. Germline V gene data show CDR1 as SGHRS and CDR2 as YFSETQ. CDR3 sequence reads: CATTQALNNEQFF. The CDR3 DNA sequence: TGCGCCACCACCCAGGCGTTAAACAATGAGCAGTTCTTC.

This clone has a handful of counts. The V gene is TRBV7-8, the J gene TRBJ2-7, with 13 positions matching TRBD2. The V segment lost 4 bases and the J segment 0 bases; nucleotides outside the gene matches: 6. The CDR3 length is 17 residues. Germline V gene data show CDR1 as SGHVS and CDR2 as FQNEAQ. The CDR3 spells CASSSGTSGATSYEQYF. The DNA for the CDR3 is TGTGCCAGCAGCTCCGGGACTAGCGGGGCCACCTCCTACGAGCAGTACTTC.

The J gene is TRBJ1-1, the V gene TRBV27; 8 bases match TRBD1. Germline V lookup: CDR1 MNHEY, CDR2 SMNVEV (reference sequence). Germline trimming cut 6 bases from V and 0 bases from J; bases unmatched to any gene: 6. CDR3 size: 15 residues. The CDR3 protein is CASRRGQVMNTEAFF. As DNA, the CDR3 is TGTGCCAGCAGAAGGGGACAGGTTATGAACACTGAAGCTTTCTTT.

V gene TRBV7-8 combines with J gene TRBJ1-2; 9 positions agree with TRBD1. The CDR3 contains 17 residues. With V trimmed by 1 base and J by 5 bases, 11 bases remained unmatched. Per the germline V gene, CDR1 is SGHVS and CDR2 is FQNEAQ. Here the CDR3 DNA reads TGTGCCAGCAGCTTAGTGGTCCAAACAGGGGGCTGGTATGGCTACACCTTC. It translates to CASSLVVQTGGWYGYTF.

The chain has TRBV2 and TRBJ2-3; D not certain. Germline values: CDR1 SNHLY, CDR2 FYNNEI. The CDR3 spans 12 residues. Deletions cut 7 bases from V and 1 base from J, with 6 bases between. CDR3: CASTFGTDTQYF. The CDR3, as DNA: TGTGCCAGCACCTTTGGCACAGATACGCAGTATTTT.